Below, one TCR beta chain is given with its context. Its antigen remains unknown. Using immunoSEQ multiplex PCR, the repertoire was profiled, and TCRdb retains in-frame clones only, with some absent. The top ten hold approximately 0.11% of the sample, which has approximately 88,000 clones, around 90% seen once. The entry originates in a study of graft-versus-host responses after intestinal transplantation. Trimming left V 8 bases short and J 4 bases short, with 11 bases between. Looked up from germline, CDR1 is MNHEY and CDR2 is SVGAGI. This CDR3 is 12 amino acids long. This clonotype was sampled from a human donor who received an intestinal transplant. The sequences come from unstimulated CD4+ T cells sorted from spleen or lymph node cells, collected before intestinal transplant. The chain couples TRBV6-5 to TRBJ2-5, with D perhaps matching TRBD1 (5 bases). Here the CDR3 reads CASLGPGETQYF. CDR3 nucleotide sequence: TGTGCCAGCCTGGGGCCTGGAGAGACCCAGTACTTC.